One T cell receptor (beta chain) is described in this entry. This sample was taken from a study of cytomegalovirus exposure and HLA in healthy donors. Germline loops: CDR1 SGHRS, CDR2 YFSETQ. CDR3 length: 13 amino acids. V lost 1 base, J lost 7 bases, and 11 bases lay in between. The PCR ran on 60 Vbeta and 13 Jbeta primers. The data were produced by immunoSEQ multiplex PCR, yet TCRdb's version contains in-frame clones alone and is incomplete. Of 150,000 to 200,000 clones listed, roughly 71% are singletons. V usage is TRBV5-1 and J usage is TRBJ1-1; the D is unclear. The sample consisted of PBMCs. This receptor was taken from a girl under 18 in good health and CMV-seronegative. CDR3 nucleotide sequence: TGCGCCAGCAGCTTGTCCGGGGAGGGTGAAGCTTTCTTT. It specifies CASSLSGEGEAFF.